This note documents a single T cell receptor beta chain sequence. Its antigen is still unknown. The data stem from a study of PD-1 blockade in classical Hodgkin lymphoma. The time point here: newly diagnosed, previously untreated cHL patient sample. Investigators isolated CD4+ T cells from thawed PBMCs through magnetic negative selection. Untreated, newly diagnosed classical Hodgkin lymphoma PBMCs were used for comparison. CDR3 length: 17 amino acids. J gave up 2 bases and V 7 bases, and 16 bases lay outside the gene matches. Germline CDR1 is MDHEN and CDR2 is SYDVKM. Overall study findings and caveats: Reports described newly diagnosed patients as having lower baseline TCR diversity than healthy donors.

Sequencing was performed with immunoSEQ multiplex PCR; in TCRdb, only in-frame clones are kept and a portion is missing. The sample comprises around 20,000 clones, around 83% of which are singletons, and over 1% rests with the top ten. The sample was CD4+ T cells from blood. This clonotype was sampled from a human donor with classical Hodgkin lymphoma. This chain links TRBV28 with TRBJ1-1; 7 bases line up with TRBD1. Here the CDR3 reads CASKGWPGQGVNTEAFF. DNA for the CDR3: TGTGCCAGCAAAGGCTGGCCGGGGCAGGGGGTTAACACTGAAGCTTTCTTT.